One and the same sample provided the 5 T cell receptor beta chains below, sequenced in a study of T cells in Graves' hyperthyroidism and ophthalmopathy. Authors of the study amplified TCR beta CDR3 regions from RNA transcripts. TCR CDR3 regions were first amplified by RT-PCR with HTBI primers. TCRdb analysed the multiplex PCR reads with MiXCR anew, one entry per CDR3 protein. The sample consists of 550,000 to 600,000 distinct CDR3 sequences, approximately 16% of them appearing once. The sample was blood. These receptors came from a young woman with Graves' hyperthyroidism.

The chain employs TRBV24-1 and TRBJ2-7; 9 bases are a match to TRBD1. The CDR3 is made up of 13 amino acids. In germline, CDR1 is KGHDR, CDR2 SFDVKD. The ends lost 9 bases at V and 3 bases at J; junction bases unmatched: 5. CDR3 region: CATSATGGYEQYF. The CDR3 DNA follows: TGTGCCACCTCAGCGACAGGGGGCTACGAGCAGTACTTC.

There are many counts of this clonotype. The chain recombines TRBV29-1 with TRBJ2-4; D call uncertain. V was trimmed by 4 bases and J by 1 base, leaving 5 bases between them. The CDR3 has 12 residues. Germline V gene data show CDR1 as SQVTM and CDR2 as ANQGSEA. The CDR3: CSVVSAKNIQYF. The CDR3, as DNA: TGCAGCGTTGTTAGTGCCAAAAACATTCAGTACTTC.

This clonotype was seen repeatedly, ten times or more. CDR3 nucleotides: TGTGCCAGCAGCCAAGAGGTGGGTCAGCCCCAGCATTTT. It specifies CASSQEVGQPQHF. The chain joins TRBV14 to TRBJ1-5; D is unresolved. V was cut by 0 bases and J by 6 bases, with 6 bases left in between. Germline CDR1 SGHDN, CDR2 FVKESK. The CDR3 has 13 residues.

V is TRBV7-9 and J is TRBJ2-3; 7 bases fit TRBD1. CDR1 is SEHNR and CDR2 is FQNEAQ in the germline V gene (reference sequence). V lost 5 bases and J lost 3; bases outside the gene matches: 14. The CDR3 totals 17 residues. Written as DNA, the CDR3 is TGTGCCAGCAGCCCGGGGACAGTCGCACGCGAGACAGATACGCAGTATTTT. It codes for CASSPGTVARETDTQYF.

Comments on this clonotype: A much bigger clone sits one base away, suggesting this may be a read error. The chain has TRBV3-1 and TRBJ2-7; 12 bases align to TRBD2. Germline loops: CDR1 LGHDT, CDR2 YNNKEL (reference sequence). V was clipped by 0 bases and J by 2 bases; unmatched bases: 8. The CDR3 length is 18 residues. CDR3 sequence: CASSQEPPSGRGAYEQYF. DNA for the CDR3: TGTGCCAGCAGCCAAGAGCCGCCTAGCGGGAGGGGGGCCTACGAGCAGTACTTC.